This T cell receptor (beta chain) was identified during a study of response to subunit inactivated influenza vaccine. Study-level results: The authors offered the suggestion that each seasonal influenza vaccination recruits few new T cells.

Via MiXCR, TCRdb re-called the RT-PCR reads, giving one row per CDR3 protein. The data hold a few hundred thousand distinct CDR3 sequences, with over 9.5% observed a single time. This clonotype turned up a few times. Its antigen is unidentified. Unmatched junction bases numbered 8, after V lost 0 bases and J lost 6 bases. Looked up from germline, CDR1 is LGHDT and CDR2 is YNNKEL (reference sequence). The CDR3 extends over 16 amino acids. This specimen was PBMCs from blood, taken more than 35 days after vaccination. This receptor was taken from a man aged 50-60 years who received an inactivated influenza vaccine. This chain joins TRBV3-1 and TRBJ2-1, with 7 positions matching TRBD1. In DNA, the CDR3 is TGTGCCAGCAGCCAAGATCGAGGGGGCCAGGTCAATGAGCAGTTCTTC. Translation: CASSQDRGGQVNEQFF.